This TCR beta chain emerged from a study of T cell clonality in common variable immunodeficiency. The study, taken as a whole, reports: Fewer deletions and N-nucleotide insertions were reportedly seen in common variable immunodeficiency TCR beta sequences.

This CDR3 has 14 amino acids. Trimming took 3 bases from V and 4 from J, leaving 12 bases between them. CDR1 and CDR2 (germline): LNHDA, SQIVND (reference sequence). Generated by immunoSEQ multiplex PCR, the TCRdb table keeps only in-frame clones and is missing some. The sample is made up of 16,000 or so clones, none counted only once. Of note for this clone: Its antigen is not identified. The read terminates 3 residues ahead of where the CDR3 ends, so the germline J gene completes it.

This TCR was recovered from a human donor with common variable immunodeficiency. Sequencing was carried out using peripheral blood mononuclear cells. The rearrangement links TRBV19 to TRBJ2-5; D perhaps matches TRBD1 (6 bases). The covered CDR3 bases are TGTGCCAGTAGTATGGGGGCGTGGGGAGAGACC. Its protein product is CASSMGAWGET. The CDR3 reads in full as CASSMGAWGETQYF.